This TCR beta chain stems from a study of metastatic and nonmetastatic thyroid tumors (dated by TCRdb to about 2020). For the study in its entirety: For patients with malignant and with benign thyroid disease, the researchers compared repertoires between peripheral blood samples and tumor or nodule tissue samples.

The CDR3 numbers 14 residues from cysteine through phenylalanine. The read is trimmed to its CDR3 DNA, 42 bases read in frame from base 1. CDR1 and CDR2, per the germline V gene (reference sequence), are MNHEY and SMNVEV. V drops 3 bases and J drops 7 bases, leaving 12 bases in between. The library was built by means of PCR. The run used an Illumina HiSeq 4000. High-throughput sequencing was used to profile the CDR3 region of the TCR beta-chain in every patient. Processing in the source paper ran as follows. The researchers built a classifier to tell apart papillary thyroid cancer patients with distant metastasis, based on CDR3 differences among clinicopathological groups. The Shannon index was used to measure repertoire diversity, and the Morisita-Horn index was used to measure how similar tumor and blood repertoires were. The public reads were reprocessed in TCRdb via fastp at Q25 and MiXCR, keeping in-frame beta chains. The V and J calls come from TCRdb's annotation, not from the publication. The sample contains some 50,000 clones, approximately 20% of them found a single time. The ten largest clones take up under 4% of the sample.

Study-wide findings and limitations: TCR beta diversity was reported as significantly higher in malignant tumors than in benign nodules, in both blood and tumor samples.

No patient had received any treatment before thyroid surgery. The study retrospectively analysed patient clinical samples collected from about 2012 to 2018 using T-cell receptor beta sequencing. This clone was observed at least ten times. There is no known antigen for this receptor. Per-nucleotide qualities are absent, and no much larger clonotype sits a single base away. The receptor was isolated from a male donor with papillary thyroid cancer or a benign thyroid nodule (not recorded which). Some clones in this sample may be carry-over from other donors' samples. The receptor chain draws on TRBV27 and TRBJ1-4; the D gene assignment is ambiguous. Material: blood. The CDR3 has the sequence CASSLVLGGEKLFF. At the DNA level, the sequence is TGTGCCAGCAGTTTGGTACTAGGCGGTGAAAAACTGTTTTTT.